The clone carrying this TCR beta chain showed up many times. The antigen is undetermined. Per sample, extraction of total RNA gave at least 5 micrograms in every case. These data belong to a study of blood T cells in healthy people across ages. For the second PCR, which ran for 7 to 11 cycles, a sample-barcoded 5' primer and a J-beta primer mix were used. Each cDNA molecule was tagged by a template-switch adaptor that had 12 random nucleotides. TCRdb reanalysed the 5' RACE reads using MiXCR and keeps one entry per CDR3 protein. The profile shows 600,000 or so distinct CDR3 sequences, roughly 31% of them singletons. Per the germline V gene, CDR1 is SGHVS and CDR2 is FNYEAQ. The length of the CDR3 is 14 residues. V was pared by 4 bases and J by 7 bases, with 8 bases of the junction left unmatched. Study results and limitations: Higher diversity and more naive CD4+ cells were features of long-lived donors, compared to aged donors.

The chain is built from TRBV7-6 and TRBJ1-2; 8 nucleotides line up with TRBD1. The sequence was collected from a woman older than 75 in good health. The sample comprised blood. The chain's CDR3 is CASSSEDRGGGYTF. The CDR3 DNA follows: TGTGCCAGCAGCTCCGAAGACAGGGGCGGTGGCTACACCTTC. Full variable domain (missing parts from reference TRBV7-6 and TRBJ1-2): GAGVSQSPRYKVTKRGQDVALRCDPISGHVSLYWYRQALGQGPEFLTYFNYEAQQDKSGLPNDRFSAERPEGSISTLTIQRTEQRDSAMYRCASSSEDRGGGYTFGSGTRLTVV.